The subject of this entry is one T cell receptor beta chain. This specimen belongs to a study of T cell repertoires in cytomegalovirus infection. Trimming shortened V by 0 bases and J by 2 bases, and 11 bases separated the two germline ends. This CDR3 spans 15 amino acids. Germline loops: CDR1 MNHEY, CDR2 SVGEGT. TCRdb processed the reads anew with MiXCR; each CDR3 protein has one entry. Here the sample spans approximately 200,000 distinct CDR3 sequences, approximately 30% being singletons. The TCR originated in a human donor in good health (CMV status not recorded). Some clones in this sample may be carry-over from other donors' samples. Input material: PBMCs. This sequence joins TRBV6-2 or TRBV6-3 and TRBJ2-7; D may be TRBD1 (6 bases). The CDR3, as DNA: TGTGCCAGCAGTTACTCGGACAGCTCAGCCTACGAGCAGTACTTC. Translated: CASSYSDSSAYEQYF.